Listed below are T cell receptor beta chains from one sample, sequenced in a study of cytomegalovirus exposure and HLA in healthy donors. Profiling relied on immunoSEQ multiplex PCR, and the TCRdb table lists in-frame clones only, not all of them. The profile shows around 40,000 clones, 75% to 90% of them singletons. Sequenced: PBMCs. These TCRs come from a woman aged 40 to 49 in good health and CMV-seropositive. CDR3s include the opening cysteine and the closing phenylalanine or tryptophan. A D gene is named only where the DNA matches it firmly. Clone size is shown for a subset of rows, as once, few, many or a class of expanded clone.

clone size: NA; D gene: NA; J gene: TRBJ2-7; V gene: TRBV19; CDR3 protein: CASSNQGTREQYF; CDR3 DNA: TGTGCCAGTAGTAACCAGGGAACTCGCGAGCAGTACTTC
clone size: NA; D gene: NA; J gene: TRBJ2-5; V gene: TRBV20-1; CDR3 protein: CVVGAGETQYF; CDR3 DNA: TGCGTGGTGGGGGCCGGAGAGACCCAGTACTTC
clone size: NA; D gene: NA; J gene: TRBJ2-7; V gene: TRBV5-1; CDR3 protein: CASSLGQNSYEQYF; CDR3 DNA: TGCGCCAGCAGCTTGGGACAGAACTCCTACGAGCAGTACTTC
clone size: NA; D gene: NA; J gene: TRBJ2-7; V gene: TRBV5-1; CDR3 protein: CASSLVADSYEQYF; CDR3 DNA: TGCGCCAGCAGCTTGGTTGCAGACTCCTACGAGCAGTACTTC
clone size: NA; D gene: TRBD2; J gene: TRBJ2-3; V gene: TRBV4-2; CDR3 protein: CASSRRGTSGFTDTQYF; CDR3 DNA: TGTGCCAGCAGCCGCAGAGGGACTAGCGGGTTCACAGATACGCAGTATTTT
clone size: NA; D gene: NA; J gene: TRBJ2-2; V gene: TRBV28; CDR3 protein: CASSWSGGTGELFF; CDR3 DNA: TGTGCCAGCAGTTGGTCCGGTGGTACCGGGGAGCTGTTTTTT
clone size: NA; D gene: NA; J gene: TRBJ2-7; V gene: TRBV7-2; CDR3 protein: CASSTNWGAYEQYF; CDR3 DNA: TGTGCCAGCAGCACAAACTGGGGAGCCTACGAGCAGTACTTC
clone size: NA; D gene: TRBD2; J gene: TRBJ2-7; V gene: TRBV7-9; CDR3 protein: CSGSPRGAGGTEEQYF; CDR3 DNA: TGTTCCGGCAGCCCCCGGGGCGCGGGGGGAACTGAGGAGCAGTACTTC
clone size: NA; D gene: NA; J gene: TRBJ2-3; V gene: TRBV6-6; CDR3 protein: CASTAPGSTDTQYF; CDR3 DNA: TGTGCCAGCACCGCCCCAGGAAGCACAGATACGCAGTATTTT
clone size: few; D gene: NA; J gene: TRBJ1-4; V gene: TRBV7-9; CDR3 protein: CASSLIRGAGSDNEKLFF; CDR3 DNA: TGTGCCAGCAGCTTAATCAGGGGAGCCGGATCAGATAATGAAAAACTGTTTTTT
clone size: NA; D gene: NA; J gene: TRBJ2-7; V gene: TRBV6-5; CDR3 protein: CASSPAGKTYEQYF; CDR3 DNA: TGTGCCAGCAGCCCCGCAGGGAAAACCTACGAGCAGTACTTC
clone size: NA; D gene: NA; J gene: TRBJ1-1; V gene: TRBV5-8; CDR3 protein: CASSLAQVGFF; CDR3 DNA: TGTGCCAGCAGCTTGGCACAGGTCGGTTTCTTT
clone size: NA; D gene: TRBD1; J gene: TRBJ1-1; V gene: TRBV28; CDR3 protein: CASSPQDRGLFYTEAFF; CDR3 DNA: TGTGCCAGCAGTCCCCAGGACAGGGGACTCTTTTACACTGAAGCTTTCTTT
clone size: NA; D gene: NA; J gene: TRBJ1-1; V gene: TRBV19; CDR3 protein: CASSISWQEWGPRGAEAFF; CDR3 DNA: TGTGCCAGTAGTATAAGCTGGCAGGAATGGGGCCCCAGAGGCGCTGAAGCTTTCTTT
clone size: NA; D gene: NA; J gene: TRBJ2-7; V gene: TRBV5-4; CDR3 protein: CASSLGRSYEQYF; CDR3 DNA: TGTGCCAGCAGCCTGGGGAGGTCCTACGAGCAGTACTTC
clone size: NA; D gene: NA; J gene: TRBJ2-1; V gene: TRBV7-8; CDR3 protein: CASQRGTYPNEQFF; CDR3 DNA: TGTGCCAGCCAACGAGGGACATACCCCAATGAGCAGTTCTTC
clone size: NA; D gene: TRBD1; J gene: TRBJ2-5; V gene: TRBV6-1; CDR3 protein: CASSISTGTEETQYF; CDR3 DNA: TGTGCCAGCAGTATCTCGACCGGGACAGAAGAGACCCAGTACTTC
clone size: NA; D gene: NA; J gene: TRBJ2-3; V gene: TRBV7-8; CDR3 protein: CASSLSARSDTQYF; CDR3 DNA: TGTGCCAGCAGCTTATCAGCGCGGTCCGATACGCAGTATTTT
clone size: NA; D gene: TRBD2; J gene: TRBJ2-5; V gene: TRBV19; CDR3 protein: CASSPLLSGKETQYF; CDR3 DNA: TGTGCCAGTAGCCCCCTTCTTAGCGGGAAAGAGACCCAGTACTTC
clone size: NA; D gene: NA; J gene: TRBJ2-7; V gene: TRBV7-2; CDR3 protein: CASSTRGEQYF; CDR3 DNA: TGTGCCAGCAGCACAAGGGGCGAGCAGTACTTC
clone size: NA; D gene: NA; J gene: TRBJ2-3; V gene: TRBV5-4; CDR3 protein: CASSPGLVTDTQYF; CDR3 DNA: TGTGCCAGCAGCCCCGGACTCGTCACAGATACGCAGTATTTT
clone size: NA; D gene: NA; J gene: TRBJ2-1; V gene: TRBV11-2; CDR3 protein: CASSLDQGNEQFF; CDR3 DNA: TGTGCCAGCAGCTTAGATCAGGGAAATGAGCAGTTCTTC
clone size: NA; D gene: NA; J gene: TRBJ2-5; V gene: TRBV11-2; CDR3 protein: CASSSTFSGLETQYF; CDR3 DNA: TGTGCCAGCAGCTCAACGTTTTCGGGGTTGGAGACCCAGTACTTC
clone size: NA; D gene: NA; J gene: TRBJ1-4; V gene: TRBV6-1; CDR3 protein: CASSARPGEKLFF; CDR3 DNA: TGTGCCAGCAGTGCCAGACCAGGGGAAAAACTGTTTTTT
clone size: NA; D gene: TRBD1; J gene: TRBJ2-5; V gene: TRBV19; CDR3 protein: CASREGQGLGETQYF; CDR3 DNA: TGTGCCAGTAGAGAGGGACAGGGGCTCGGGGAGACCCAGTACTTC
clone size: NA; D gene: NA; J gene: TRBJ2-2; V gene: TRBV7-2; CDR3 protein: CASSRDSSTGELFF; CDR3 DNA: TGTGCCAGCAGCCGGGACTCCTCCACCGGGGAGCTGTTTTTT
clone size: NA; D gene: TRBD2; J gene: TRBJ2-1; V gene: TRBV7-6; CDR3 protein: CASSRASGSGNEQFF; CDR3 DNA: TGTGCCAGCAGTAGGGCTAGCGGGAGTGGTAATGAGCAGTTCTTC
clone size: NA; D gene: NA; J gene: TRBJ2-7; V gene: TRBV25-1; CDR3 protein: CASSDESGELLEQYF; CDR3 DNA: TGTGCCAGCAGTGATGAATCGGGGGAGTTGCTCGAGCAGTACTTC
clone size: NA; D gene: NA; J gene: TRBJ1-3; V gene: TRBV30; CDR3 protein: CAWSTGTGRSSGNTIYF; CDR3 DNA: TGTGCCTGGAGTACTGGGACGGGGAGGTCCTCTGGAAACACCATATATTTT
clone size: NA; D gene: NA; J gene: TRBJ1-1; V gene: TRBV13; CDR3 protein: CASSLGQGNTEAFF; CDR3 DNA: TGTGCCAGCAGCTTAGGACAGGGGAACACTGAAGCTTTCTTT
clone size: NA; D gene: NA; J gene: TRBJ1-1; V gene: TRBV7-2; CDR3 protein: CASSPRQERAFF; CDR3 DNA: TGTGCCAGCAGCCCCAGACAGGAGAGAGCTTTCTTT
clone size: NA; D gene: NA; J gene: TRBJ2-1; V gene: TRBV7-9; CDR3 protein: CASSLALARSYNEQFF; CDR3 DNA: TGTGCCAGCAGCTTAGCGCTGGCGAGGTCCTACAATGAGCAGTTCTTC
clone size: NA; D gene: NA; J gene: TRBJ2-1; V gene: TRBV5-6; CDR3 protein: CASSSRDLPNHYNEQFF; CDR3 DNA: TGTGCCAGCAGCTCTCGGGACTTACCGAACCACTACAATGAGCAGTTCTTC
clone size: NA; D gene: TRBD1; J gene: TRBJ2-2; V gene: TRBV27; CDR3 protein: CASSPGQGVNTGELFF; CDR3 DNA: TGTGCCAGCAGTCCTGGACAGGGCGTGAACACCGGGGAGCTGTTTTTT
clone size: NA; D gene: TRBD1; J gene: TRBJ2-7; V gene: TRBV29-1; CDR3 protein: CSVARNRDRRIYEQYF; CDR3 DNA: TGCAGCGTCGCGAGAAACCGGGACAGGAGAATCTACGAGCAGTACTTC